This T cell receptor beta chain came from a study of cytomegalovirus exposure and HLA in healthy donors. Background on the study: A subsequent analysis reported that the roughly 120 validation repertoires were produced on the same platform that had also been used for the approximately 700 first-cohort repertoires. Study observations and caveats: Most sequenced TCRs were rare (though some public TCRs occurred in many donors). Subsequent analysis showed first-cohort TCR clusters tending to co-occur in 120 validation repertoires. The classifier, whose performance was assessed in both the original and validation cohorts, reportedly diagnosed cytomegalovirus status with high specificity and sensitivity.

Germline CDR1 reads SEHNR; CDR2 reads FQNEAQ (reference sequence). This CDR3 is built from 19 residues. V was pared by 4 bases and J by 0 bases, with 23 bases between. Libraries were prepared by immunoSEQ multiplex PCR; TCRdb keeps only in-frame clonotypes and omits some of them. The data contain about 130,000 clones, around 90% of them seen just once; the ten biggest clones take up 1.5% to 2.5%. Remarks on this clone: Its antigen is undetermined.

The sequencing input was PBMCs. This chain uses TRBV7-9 with TRBJ2-3; TRBD2 is a possible D gene (6 bases). This clonotype originated in a woman aged 18-29 years in good health and CMV-seronegative. The chain's CDR3 is CASSSPLATTSPSTDTQYF. DNA of the CDR3: TGTGCCAGCAGCTCCCCCTTAGCGACTACTAGCCCTAGCACAGATACGCAGTATTTT.